This TCR beta chain stems from a study of T-cell memory formation after mild COVID-19. Study-wide background: Largely donor-specific sequence clusters came from a couple of donors.

Whole-study results and caveats: Pre-infection memory contained some responding clones, which suggested that cross-reactive memory had joined. Contracting clones from day 15 to 85 had balanced CD4/CD8; later expanders favoured CD4+.

On this clonotype: Its antigen is still unknown.

CDR3 length: 14 residues. Trimming took off 5 bases at V and 7 bases at J, with 15 bases between the two ends. CDR1 and CDR2 (germline): SGHVS, FNYEAQ. 5'RACE with constant-segment primers built TCRalpha and TCRbeta cDNA libraries with UMIs. Using its own MiXCR run on the 5' RACE reads, TCRdb lists one record per CDR3 protein. The data contain about 290,000 distinct CDR3 sequences, 15% to 20% of them singletons. This TCR was recovered from a man aged 18 to 29 who had mild COVID-19 (a few samples of this study predate the infection). Cell type and time point are not known. The chain combines TRBV7-6 with TRBJ2-1; D is uncertain. Material: PBMCs or a T cell subset sorted from them (not recorded which). CDR3 in amino acids: CASSAPWLGNEQFF. CDR3 nucleotides: TGTGCCAGCAGCGCCCCCTGGCTTGGTAATGAGCAGTTCTTC.